This TCR beta chain was identified in a study of early T cells in non-severe SARS-CoV-2 infection. General study findings and limits: The VDJdb matching leaned toward anti-spike CD8 responses and overlooked private and CD4 specificities.

This clonotype was seen more than once but under ten times. Its antigen is still unknown. Individual cDNA molecules carried attached unique molecular identifiers. In TCRdb, the 5' RACE reads were re-called with MiXCR into one record per CDR3 protein. Of around 76,000 distinct CDR3 sequences detected, about 11% appear once; the ten largest clones hold around 4.7%. CDR3 size: 10 residues. V dropped 4 bases and J dropped 8 bases, with 6 bases sitting between them. Germline values: CDR1 SQVTM, CDR2 ANQGSEA. The chain has TRBV29-1 and TRBJ1-5; D is undetermined. Sequencing was performed on whole blood. The clonotype comes from an adult who was a healthcare worker with PCR-confirmed SARS-CoV-2 infection or an uninfected control (not recorded which). In nucleotides, the CDR3 is TGCAGCGTTGCTGTTGAGCCCCAGCATTTT. Its protein is CSVAVEPQHF.